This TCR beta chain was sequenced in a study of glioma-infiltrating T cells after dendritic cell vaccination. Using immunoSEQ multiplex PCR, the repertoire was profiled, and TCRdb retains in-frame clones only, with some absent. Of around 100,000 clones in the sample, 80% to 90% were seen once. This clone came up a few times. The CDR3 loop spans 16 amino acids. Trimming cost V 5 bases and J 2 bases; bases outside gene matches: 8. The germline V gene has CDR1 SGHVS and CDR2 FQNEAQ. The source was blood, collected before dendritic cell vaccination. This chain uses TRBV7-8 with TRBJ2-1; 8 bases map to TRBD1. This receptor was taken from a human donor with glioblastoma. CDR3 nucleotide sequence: TGTGCCAGCAGCCGCCCCCGGGACAGGACCTACAATGAGCAGTTCTTC. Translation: CASSRPRDRTYNEQFF.